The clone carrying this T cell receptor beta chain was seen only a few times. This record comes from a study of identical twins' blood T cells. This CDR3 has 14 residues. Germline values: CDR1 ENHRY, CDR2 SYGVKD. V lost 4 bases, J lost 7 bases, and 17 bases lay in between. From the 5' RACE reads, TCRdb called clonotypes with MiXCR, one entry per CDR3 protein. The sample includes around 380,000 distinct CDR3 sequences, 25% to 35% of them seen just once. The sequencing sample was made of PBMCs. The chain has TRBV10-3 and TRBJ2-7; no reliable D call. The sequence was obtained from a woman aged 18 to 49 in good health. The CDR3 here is CAISVEKKNGEQYF. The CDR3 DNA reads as TGTGCCATCAGTGTCGAGAAGAAAAATGGGGAGCAGTACTTC.